These T cell receptor beta chains were read from a single sample in a study of blood T cell repertoires in COVID-19. Clones were sequenced by immunoSEQ multiplex PCR, and TCRdb holds only the in-frame ones, with some missing. The sample yields some 190,000 clones, approximately 83% seen once. The source material was peripheral blood. The source of these receptors is a man aged 55 to 69 with acute or convalescent COVID-19. Both conserved end residues are part of each CDR3. Fields, in order: D gene, J gene, clone size, V gene, CDR3 protein, CDR3 DNA. A D gene is named only where the DNA matches it firmly. Only part of the rows carry a size: once, few, many, or a class if the clone is expanded.

D gene: TRBD1
J gene: TRBJ2-4
clone size: once
V gene: TRBV6-5
CDR3 protein: CASTLDREVANIQYF
CDR3 DNA: TGTGCCAGCACCCTGGACAGGGAAGTTGCAAACATTCAGTACTTC

D gene: -
J gene: TRBJ1-1
clone size: once
V gene: TRBV6-5
CDR3 protein: CASSYEGGGVNTEAFF
CDR3 DNA: TGTGCCAGCAGTTATGAAGGCGGGGGCGTGAACACTGAAGCTTTCTTT

D gene: TRBD2
J gene: TRBJ2-7
clone size: few
V gene: TRBV27
CDR3 protein: CASSLKGAAGATYEQYF
CDR3 DNA: TGTGCCAGCAGTTTAAAAGGGGCGGCGGGAGCGACCTACGAGCAGTACTTC

D gene: TRBD1
J gene: TRBJ1-6
clone size: once
V gene: TRBV28
CDR3 protein: CASSLGDRANSPLHF
CDR3 DNA: TGTGCCAGCAGTTTAGGGGACAGGGCAAATTCACCCCTCCACTTT

D gene: -
J gene: TRBJ2-2
clone size: -
V gene: TRBV6-6
CDR3 protein: CASTASRVSRELFF
CDR3 DNA: TGTGCCAGCACTGCTAGTCGGGTTTCTCGGGAGCTGTTTTTT

D gene: -
J gene: TRBJ2-2
clone size: -
V gene: TRBV30
CDR3 protein: CAWSRQLTGELFF
CDR3 DNA: TGTGCCTGGAGTAGACAGTTAACCGGGGAGCTGTTTTTT

D gene: TRBD2
J gene: TRBJ2-1
clone size: -
V gene: TRBV28
CDR3 protein: CASSSQASGTTYNEQFF
CDR3 DNA: TGTGCCAGCAGCTCCCAGGCTAGCGGGACCACTTACAATGAGCAGTTCTTC

D gene: TRBD1
J gene: TRBJ1-1
clone size: -
V gene: TRBV28
CDR3 protein: CASSFEGARFGTEAFF
CDR3 DNA: TGTGCCAGCAGTTTTGAGGGGGCGCGTTTCGGCACTGAAGCTTTCTTT

D gene: TRBD2
J gene: TRBJ2-1
clone size: -
V gene: TRBV9
CDR3 protein: CASSVVSGAFYNEQFF
CDR3 DNA: TGTGCCAGCAGCGTAGTCAGCGGGGCTTTCTACAATGAGCAGTTCTTC

D gene: -
J gene: TRBJ2-3
clone size: -
V gene: TRBV10-1
CDR3 protein: CASSVNPEETDTQYF
CDR3 DNA: TGCGCCAGCAGTGTGAACCCAGAAGAAACAGATACGCAGTATTTT

D gene: TRBD1
J gene: TRBJ1-2
clone size: -
V gene: TRBV6-2/TRBV6-3
CDR3 protein: CASSLNRGPGYTF
CDR3 DNA: TGTGCCAGCAGCCTAAACAGGGGGCCAGGCTACACCTTC

D gene: TRBD1
J gene: TRBJ1-3
clone size: -
V gene: TRBV7-9
CDR3 protein: CASSLTGGAGNTIYF
CDR3 DNA: TGTGCCAGCAGCTTGACAGGGGGAGCGGGAAACACCATATATTTT

D gene: -
J gene: TRBJ1-6
clone size: few
V gene: TRBV7-3
CDR3 protein: CASSSGGAGNSPLHF
CDR3 DNA: TGTGCCAGCAGCTCGGGGGGGGCCGGGAATTCACCCCTCCACTTT

D gene: -
J gene: TRBJ1-6
clone size: once
V gene: TRBV7-9
CDR3 protein: CASSSTLNSPLHF
CDR3 DNA: TGTGCCAGCAGCTCCACATTGAATTCACCCCTCCACTTT

D gene: -
J gene: TRBJ2-7
clone size: once
V gene: TRBV6-1
CDR3 protein: CASSEQGSSYEQYF
CDR3 DNA: TGTGCCAGCAGTGAACAGGGGTCCTCCTACGAGCAGTACTTC

D gene: -
J gene: TRBJ2-7
clone size: -
V gene: TRBV6-6
CDR3 protein: CASMVGGRAEQYF
CDR3 DNA: TGTGCCAGCATGGTGGGGGGGCGTGCCGAGCAGTACTTC

D gene: -
J gene: TRBJ2-3
clone size: -
V gene: TRBV24-1
CDR3 protein: CATNSGLTDTQYF
CDR3 DNA: TGTGCCACCAATTCAGGCCTCACAGATACGCAGTATTTT

D gene: -
J gene: TRBJ1-4
clone size: -
V gene: TRBV28
CDR3 protein: CASRRNRAYSNEKLFF
CDR3 DNA: TGTGCCAGCAGGCGAAACAGGGCTTATTCTAATGAAAAACTGTTTTTT

D gene: -
J gene: TRBJ2-7
clone size: -
V gene: TRBV19
CDR3 protein: CASSTSRQGEQYF
CDR3 DNA: TGTGCCAGTAGTACCTCTCGACAAGGCGAGCAGTACTTC

D gene: -
J gene: TRBJ2-7
clone size: -
V gene: TRBV10-2
CDR3 protein: CASRRELSSYEQYF
CDR3 DNA: TGCGCCAGCAGGAGAGAGTTAAGCTCCTACGAGCAGTACTTC

D gene: -
J gene: TRBJ1-6
clone size: -
V gene: TRBV5-5
CDR3 protein: CASSFDRRATTTLHF
CDR3 DNA: TGTGCCAGCAGCTTCGATCGCAGGGCTACAACCACCCTCCACTTT

D gene: TRBD1
J gene: TRBJ2-6
clone size: -
V gene: TRBV19
CDR3 protein: CASTSTGVGANVLTF
CDR3 DNA: TGTGCCAGTACCTCGACAGGGGTCGGGGCCAACGTCCTGACTTTC